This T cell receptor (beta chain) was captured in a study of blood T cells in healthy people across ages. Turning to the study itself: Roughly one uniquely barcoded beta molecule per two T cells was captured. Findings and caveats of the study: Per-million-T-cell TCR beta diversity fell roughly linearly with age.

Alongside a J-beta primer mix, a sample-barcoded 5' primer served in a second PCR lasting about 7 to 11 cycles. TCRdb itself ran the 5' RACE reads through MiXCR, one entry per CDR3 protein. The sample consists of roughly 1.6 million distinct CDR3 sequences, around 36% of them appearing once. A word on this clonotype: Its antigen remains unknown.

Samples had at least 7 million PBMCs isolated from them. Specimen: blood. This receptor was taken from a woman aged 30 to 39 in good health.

This chain's CDR3 is CASSPGTVDNSPLHF. The CDR3 region has the DNA TGTGCCAGCAGCCCGGGGACAGTGGATAATTCACCCCTCCACTTT. The J gene is TRBJ1-6, the V gene TRBV7-9, with TRBD1 identical over 7 bases. Germline trimming cut 5 bases from V and 5 bases from J; bases unmatched to any gene: 6. Germline V lookup: CDR1 SEHNR, CDR2 FQNEAQ (reference sequence). The CDR3 contains 15 residues. Looking up the rest from reference TRBV7-9 and TRBJ1-6 gives the full variable domain: DTGVSQNPRHKITKRGQNVTFRCDPISEHNRLYWYRQTLGQGPEFLTYFQNEAQLEKSRLLSDRFSAERPKGSFSTLEIQRTEQGDSAMYLCASSPGTVDNSPLHFGNGTRLTVT.